This T cell receptor (beta chain) was recorded in a study of OX40 agonist ivuxolimab in advanced cancers. Here immunoSEQ multiplex PCR was the method, and the copy in TCRdb shows in-frame clones only, minus some. The profile shows 77,000 or so clones, 87% of them singletons. Here the sequenced sample was CD4+ or CD8+ T cells sorted from blood, taken in a trial of the OX40 agonist ivuxolimab. This receptor was obtained from an adult with an advanced solid tumor such as melanoma, head and neck, liver or kidney cancer.

This CDR3 is CASSAQETQYF. The CDR3 DNA follows: TGTGCCAGCAGTGCTCAAGAGACCCAGTACTTC. The chain combines TRBV2 with TRBJ2-5; D remains ambiguous. Germline lookup yields CDR1 SNHLY and CDR2 FYNNEI. The CDR3 runs to 11 residues. V was pared by 4 bases and J by 2 bases, with 2 bases between.